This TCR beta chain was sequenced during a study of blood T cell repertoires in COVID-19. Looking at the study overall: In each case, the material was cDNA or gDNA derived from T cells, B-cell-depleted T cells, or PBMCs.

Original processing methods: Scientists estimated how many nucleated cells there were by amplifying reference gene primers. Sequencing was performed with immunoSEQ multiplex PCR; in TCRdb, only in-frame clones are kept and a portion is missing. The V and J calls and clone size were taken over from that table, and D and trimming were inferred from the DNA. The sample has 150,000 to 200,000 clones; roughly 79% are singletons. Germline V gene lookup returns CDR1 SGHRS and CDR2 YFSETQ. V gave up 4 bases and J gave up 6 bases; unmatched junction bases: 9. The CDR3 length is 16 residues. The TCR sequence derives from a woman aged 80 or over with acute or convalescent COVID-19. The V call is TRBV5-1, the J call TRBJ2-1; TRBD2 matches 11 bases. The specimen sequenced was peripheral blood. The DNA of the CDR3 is TGCGCCAGCAGCCCCTTAGCGGGAGGGTCTGGCAATGAGCAGTTCTTC. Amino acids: CASSPLAGGSGNEQFF.